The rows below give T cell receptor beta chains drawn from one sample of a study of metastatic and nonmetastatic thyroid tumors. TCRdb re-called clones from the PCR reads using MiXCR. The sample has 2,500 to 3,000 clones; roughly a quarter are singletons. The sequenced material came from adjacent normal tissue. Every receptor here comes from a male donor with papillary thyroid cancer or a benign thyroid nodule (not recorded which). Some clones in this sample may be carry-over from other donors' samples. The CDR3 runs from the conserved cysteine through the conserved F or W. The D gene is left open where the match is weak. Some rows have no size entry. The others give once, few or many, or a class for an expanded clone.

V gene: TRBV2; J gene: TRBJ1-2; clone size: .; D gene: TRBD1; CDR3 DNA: TGTGCCAGCGCGGACAGGGGCGAGGGCTATGGCTACACCTTC; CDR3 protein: CASADRGEGYGYTF
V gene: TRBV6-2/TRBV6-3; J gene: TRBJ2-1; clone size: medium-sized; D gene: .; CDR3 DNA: TGTGCCAGCAGTTCCTCAAGGACAGGCGAGGGACTATCAATTTTCAGGGAGCAGTTCTTC; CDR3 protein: CASSSSRTGEGLSIFREQFF
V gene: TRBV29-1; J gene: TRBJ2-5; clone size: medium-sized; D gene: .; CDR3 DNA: TGCAGCGTGGACCAGGGGGGGGCCGAGACCCAGTACTTC; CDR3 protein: CSVDQGGAETQYF
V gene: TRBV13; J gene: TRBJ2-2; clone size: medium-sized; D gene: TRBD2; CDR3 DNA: TGTGCCAGCAGCTTAGGCCGACTAGCGGGGGCGTCAGGAACCGGGGAGCTGTTTTTT; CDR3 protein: CASSLGRLAGASGTGELFF
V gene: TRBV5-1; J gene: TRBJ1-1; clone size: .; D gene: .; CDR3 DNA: TGCGCCAGCAGAGCAGCACCGGGACAAGAAGCTTTCTTT; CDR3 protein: CASRAAPGQEAFF
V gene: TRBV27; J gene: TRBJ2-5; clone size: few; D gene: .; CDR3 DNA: TGTGCCAGCAGTTTACAGGGGCCTGGCCAAGAGACCCAGTACTTC; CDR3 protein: CASSLQGPGQETQYF
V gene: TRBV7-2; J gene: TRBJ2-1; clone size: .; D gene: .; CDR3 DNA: TGTGCCAGCAGCACCTATTTACAGGGCGGTGAGCAGTTCTTC; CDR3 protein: CASSTYLQGGEQFF
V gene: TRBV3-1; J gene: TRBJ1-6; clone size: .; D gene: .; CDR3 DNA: TGTGCCAGCAGCCATGGGGGAAGTTCACCCCTCCACTTT; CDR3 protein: CASSHGGSSPLHF
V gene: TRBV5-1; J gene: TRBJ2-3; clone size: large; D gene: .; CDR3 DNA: TGCGCCAGCAGCACCGGGCAGGGACGAGGTTACACAGATACGCAGTATTTT; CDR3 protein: CASSTGQGRGYTDTQYF
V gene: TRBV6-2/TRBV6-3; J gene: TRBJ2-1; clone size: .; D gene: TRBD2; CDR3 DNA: TGTGCCAGCAGTTACGGGACTAGCGGCAATGAGCAGTTCTTC; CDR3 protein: CASSYGTSGNEQFF
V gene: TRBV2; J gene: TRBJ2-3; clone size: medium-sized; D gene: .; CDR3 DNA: TGTGCCAGCATGCAGGCCATAGGCGATTGGAGCACAGATACGCAGTATTTT; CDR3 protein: CASMQAIGDWSTDTQYF
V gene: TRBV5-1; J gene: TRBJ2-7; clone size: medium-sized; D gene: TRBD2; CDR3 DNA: TGCGCCAGCAGCTTGGGGAGCGGGAGTGGTTACGAGCAGTACTTC; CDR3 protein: CASSLGSGSGYEQYF
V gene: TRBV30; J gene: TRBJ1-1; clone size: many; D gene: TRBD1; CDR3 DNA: TGTGCCTGGAGAGCACAGGGGGTGGCTGAAGCTTTCTTT; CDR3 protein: CAWRAQGVAEAFF
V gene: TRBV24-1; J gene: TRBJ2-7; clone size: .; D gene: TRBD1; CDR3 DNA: TGTGCCACCAGTACAGGGGCGAACGAGCAGTACTTC; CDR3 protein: CATSTGANEQYF
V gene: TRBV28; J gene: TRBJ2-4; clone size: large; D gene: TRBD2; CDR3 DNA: TGTGCCAGCAGCCCCGGGACTAGCGGAATAGCCAAAAACATTCAGTACTTC; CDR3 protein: CASSPGTSGIAKNIQYF
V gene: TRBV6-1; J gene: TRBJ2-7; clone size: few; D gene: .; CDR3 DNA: TGTGCCAGCAGCTCAGGGACGATGAACCCCTACGAGCAGTACTTC; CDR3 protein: CASSSGTMNPYEQYF
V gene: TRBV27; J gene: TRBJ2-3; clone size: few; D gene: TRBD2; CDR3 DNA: TGTGCCAGCAGTTTTAGCGGGAGTAGCACAGATACGCAGTATTTT; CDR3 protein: CASSFSGSSTDTQYF
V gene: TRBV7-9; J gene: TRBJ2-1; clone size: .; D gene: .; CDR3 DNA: TGTGCCAGCAGCTTAGAGGGAGGAGGGTATGAGCAGTTCTTC; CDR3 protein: CASSLEGGGYEQFF
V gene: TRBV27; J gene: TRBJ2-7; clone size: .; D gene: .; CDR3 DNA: TGTGCCAGCGGATTACCCGGGACTGCGTACGAGCAGTACTTC; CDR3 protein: CASGLPGTAYEQYF
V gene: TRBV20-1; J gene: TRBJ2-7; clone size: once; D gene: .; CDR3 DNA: TGCAGTGCTAGTGTAGCGGCAGAGGCGGGTGAGCAGTACTTC; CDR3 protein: CSASVAAEAGEQYF
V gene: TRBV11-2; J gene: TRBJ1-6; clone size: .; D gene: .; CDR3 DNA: TGTGCCAGCAGCTCCGACACCGCTAATTCACCCCTCCACTTT; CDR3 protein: CASSSDTANSPLHF
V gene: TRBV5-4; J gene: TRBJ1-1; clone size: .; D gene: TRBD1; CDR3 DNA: TGTGCCAACAGCTCACCAGACAGGGGCCCTGAAGCTTTCTTT; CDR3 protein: CANSSPDRGPEAFF
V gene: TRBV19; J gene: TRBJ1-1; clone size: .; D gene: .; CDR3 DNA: TGTGCCAGTAGTACCAGCATGAACACTGAAGCTTTCTTT; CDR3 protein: CASSTSMNTEAFF
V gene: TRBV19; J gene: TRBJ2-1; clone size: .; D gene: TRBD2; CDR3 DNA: TGTGCCAGTATGCCTGGGGGACTACGGGGAGGGCCGGGGTTCTTC; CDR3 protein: CASMPGGLRGGPGFF
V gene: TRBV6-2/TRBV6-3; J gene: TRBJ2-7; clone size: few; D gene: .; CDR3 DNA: TGTGCCAGCAGTTTACTCTACGAGCAGTACTTC; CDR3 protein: CASSLLYEQYF
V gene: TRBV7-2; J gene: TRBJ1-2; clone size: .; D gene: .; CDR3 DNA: TGTGCCAGCAGCTTAGGGGTCGCAGGCTATGGCTACACCTTC; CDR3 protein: CASSLGVAGYGYTF
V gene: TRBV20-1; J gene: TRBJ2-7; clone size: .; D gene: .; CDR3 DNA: TGCAGTGCTATAGATCCGGACATGGGGCTGTTCCAGCAGTACTTC; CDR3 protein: CSAIDPDMGLFQQYF
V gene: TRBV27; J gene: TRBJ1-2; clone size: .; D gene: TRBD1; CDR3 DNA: TGTGCCAGCAGCTACAGGGGGCTAGGGGGCTACACCTTC; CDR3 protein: CASSYRGLGGYTF
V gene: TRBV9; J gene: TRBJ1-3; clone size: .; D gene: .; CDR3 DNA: TGTGCCAGCAGCGTAGGGGGGCAGTCTGGAAACACCATATATTTT; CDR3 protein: CASSVGGQSGNTIYF
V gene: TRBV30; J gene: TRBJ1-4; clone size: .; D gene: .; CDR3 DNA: TGTGCCGGCTTTTGGGGAACTAATGAAAAACTGTTTTTT; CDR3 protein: CAGFWGTNEKLFF
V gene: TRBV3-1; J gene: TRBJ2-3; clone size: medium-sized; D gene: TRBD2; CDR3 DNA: TGTGCCAGCAGCCTTCAAACCGGGACTAGCGGGACCCTAGATACGCAGTATTTT; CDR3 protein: CASSLQTGTSGTLDTQYF
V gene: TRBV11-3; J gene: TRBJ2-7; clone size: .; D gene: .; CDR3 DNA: TGTGCCAGCAGCTTAGATCAGACCTACGAGCAGTACTTC; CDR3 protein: CASSLDQTYEQYF
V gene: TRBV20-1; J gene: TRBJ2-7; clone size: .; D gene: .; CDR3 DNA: TGCAGTACTAGATGGGGTGGATCCTCCTACGAGCAGCACTTC; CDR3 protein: CSTRWGGSSYEQHF
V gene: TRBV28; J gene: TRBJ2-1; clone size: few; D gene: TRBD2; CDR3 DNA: TGTGCCAGCAGTACACGCGTAGCGGGAGGGCCAGGCAATGAGCAGTTCTTC; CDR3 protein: CASSTRVAGGPGNEQFF
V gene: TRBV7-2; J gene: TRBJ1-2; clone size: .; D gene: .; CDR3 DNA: TGTGCCAGCAGCTTGACAGCGGAATATGGCTACACCTTC; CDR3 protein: CASSLTAEYGYTF
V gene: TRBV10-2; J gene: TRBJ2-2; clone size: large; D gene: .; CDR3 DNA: TGCGCCAGCAGTGACAGGCGCACCGGGGAGCTGTTTTTT; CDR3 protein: CASSDRRTGELFF
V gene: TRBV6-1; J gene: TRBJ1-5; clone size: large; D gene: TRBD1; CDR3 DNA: TGTGCCAGCAGCCCCGGGACAGTAAGCAATCAGCCCCAGCATTTT; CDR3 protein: CASSPGTVSNQPQHF
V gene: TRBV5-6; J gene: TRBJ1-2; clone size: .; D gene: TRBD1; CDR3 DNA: TGTGCCAGCAGCAGGACAGGGGTTTACTATGGCTACACCTTC; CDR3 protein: CASSRTGVYYGYTF
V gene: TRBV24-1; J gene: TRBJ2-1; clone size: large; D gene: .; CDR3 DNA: TGTGCCACCAGATCAGACGATGAGCAGTTCTTC; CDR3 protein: CATRSDDEQFF